A selection of T cell receptor beta chains follows, all from one sample in a study of T cells after somatic rescue of genetic block. Only in-frame clones appear in the TCRdb table, and some are missing; sequencing was by immunoSEQ multiplex PCR. The repertoire holds 65,000 to 70,000 clones, with about nine tenths as singletons. The sequenced material came from peripheral blood mononuclear cells (PBMCs). These receptors all stem from a middle-aged man. CDR3s include the opening cysteine and the closing phenylalanine or tryptophan. Fields, in order: clone size, J gene, D gene, CDR3 length, V gene, CDR3 DNA, CDR3 protein. A D gene is named only where the DNA matches it firmly. The size field is filled for only some rows; it gives once, few, many or a size class.

abundance: .; j_gene: TRBJ1-1; d_gene: TRBD1; len: 15; v_gene: TRBV6-5; CDR3nt: TGTGCCAGCAGTTATACCCGACAGGGAGCGCCAGAAGCTTTCTTT; CDR3aa: CASSYTRQGAPEAFF
abundance: .; j_gene: TRBJ1-1; d_gene: .; len: 15; v_gene: TRBV6-1; CDR3nt: TGTGCCAGCAGTGAAGCTTTACAGGCCTTAATCGAAGCTTTCTTT; CDR3aa: CASSEALQALIEAFF
abundance: .; j_gene: TRBJ1-5; d_gene: .; len: 14; v_gene: TRBV2; CDR3nt: TGTGCCAGCAGCGCGACAGTTAGCAATCAGCCCCAGCATTTT; CDR3aa: CASSATVSNQPQHF
abundance: .; j_gene: TRBJ2-7; d_gene: .; len: 13; v_gene: TRBV4-1; CDR3nt: TGCGCCAGCAGCCAAAGGGCCGCCTACGAGCAGTACTTC; CDR3aa: CASSQRAAYEQYF
abundance: .; j_gene: TRBJ2-4; d_gene: .; len: 17; v_gene: TRBV19; CDR3nt: TGTGCCAGTAGTATAGCCAGCCGCCGGGACGCCAAAAACATTCAGTACTTC; CDR3aa: CASSIASRRDAKNIQYF
abundance: .; j_gene: TRBJ2-7; d_gene: .; len: 11; v_gene: TRBV7-6; CDR3nt: TGTGCCAGCAGCTTAGATCGAGAGCAGTACTTC; CDR3aa: CASSLDREQYF
abundance: .; j_gene: TRBJ2-7; d_gene: .; len: 15; v_gene: TRBV13; CDR3nt: TGTGCCAGCAGCTCCAGACGGCAGGGTGCCTACGAGCAGTACTTC; CDR3aa: CASSSRRQGAYEQYF
abundance: .; j_gene: TRBJ1-4; d_gene: .; len: 15; v_gene: TRBV18; CDR3nt: TGTGCCAGCTCGGCCCAACTTGCAACTAATGAAAAACTGTTTTTT; CDR3aa: CASSAQLATNEKLFF
abundance: once; j_gene: TRBJ1-1; d_gene: .; len: 13; v_gene: TRBV18; CDR3nt: TGTGCCAGCTCACCTAACAGCGACACTGAAGCTTTCTTT; CDR3aa: CASSPNSDTEAFF
abundance: once; j_gene: TRBJ2-5; d_gene: TRBD2; len: 13; v_gene: TRBV19; CDR3nt: TGTGCCTCAGGGAGCGGGAGAGGGGAGACCCAGTACTTC; CDR3aa: CASGSGRGETQYF
abundance: .; j_gene: TRBJ1-5; d_gene: TRBD1; len: 14; v_gene: TRBV7-2; CDR3nt: TGTGCCAGCAGCTCGAGACAGGGACGTCAGCCCCAGCATTTT; CDR3aa: CASSSRQGRQPQHF
abundance: .; j_gene: TRBJ2-3; d_gene: .; len: 13; v_gene: TRBV6-5; CDR3nt: TGTGCCAGTCGGGATCCTAGCACAGATACGCAGTATTTT; CDR3aa: CASRDPSTDTQYF
abundance: .; j_gene: TRBJ2-1; d_gene: TRBD2; len: 15; v_gene: TRBV11-2; CDR3nt: TGTGCCAGCAGCTTCGAAGCGGGAGTAAGGAATGAGCAGTTCTTC; CDR3aa: CASSFEAGVRNEQFF
abundance: .; j_gene: TRBJ2-4; d_gene: .; len: 13; v_gene: TRBV6-4; CDR3nt: TGTGCCAGCAACGGACTAGCCAAAAACATTCAGTACTTC; CDR3aa: CASNGLAKNIQYF
abundance: .; j_gene: TRBJ2-2; d_gene: TRBD2; len: 16; v_gene: TRBV5-4; CDR3nt: TGTGCCAGCAGGGGCTCCCTAGCGGGAGACGCCGGGGAGCTGTTTTTT; CDR3aa: CASRGSLAGDAGELFF
abundance: once; j_gene: TRBJ1-4; d_gene: .; len: 13; v_gene: TRBV18; CDR3nt: TGTGCCAGCTCACCTCCCGACGGGGAAAAACTGTTTTTT; CDR3aa: CASSPPDGEKLFF
abundance: .; j_gene: TRBJ2-7; d_gene: .; len: 15; v_gene: TRBV13; CDR3nt: TGTGCCAGCAGCTTACTCCCAGGGGCCAGATACGAGCAGTACTTC; CDR3aa: CASSLLPGARYEQYF
abundance: .; j_gene: TRBJ1-1; d_gene: .; len: 12; v_gene: TRBV13; CDR3nt: TGTGCCAGCAGCACCTCCGGAGGTTTAGCTTTCTTT; CDR3aa: CASSTSGGLAFF
abundance: once; j_gene: TRBJ2-2; d_gene: TRBD1; len: 15; v_gene: TRBV19; CDR3nt: TGTGCCAGTAGACCGGGACAGGGGGGAACCGGGGAGCTGTTTTTT; CDR3aa: CASRPGQGGTGELFF
abundance: .; j_gene: TRBJ1-1; d_gene: .; len: 14; v_gene: TRBV18; CDR3nt: TGTGCCAGCTCACCAGGGGCTCTGGAGACTGAAGCTTTCTTT; CDR3aa: CASSPGALETEAFF
abundance: .; j_gene: TRBJ2-7; d_gene: TRBD2; len: 15; v_gene: TRBV6-1; CDR3nt: TGTGCCAGCCAGACCGGGACTAGCGGGTACTACGAGCAGTACTTC; CDR3aa: CASQTGTSGYYEQYF
abundance: .; j_gene: TRBJ1-5; d_gene: .; len: 15; v_gene: TRBV6-5; CDR3nt: TGTGCCAGCAGTTACCACGGCGGGAGCAATCAGCCCCAGCATTTT; CDR3aa: CASSYHGGSNQPQHF
abundance: .; j_gene: TRBJ1-4; d_gene: .; len: 14; v_gene: TRBV6-5; CDR3nt: TGTGCCAGCAGTTACTTGCAGGGTAATGAAAAACTGTTTTTT; CDR3aa: CASSYLQGNEKLFF
abundance: .; j_gene: TRBJ1-5; d_gene: .; len: 17; v_gene: TRBV5-6; CDR3nt: TGTGCCAGCAGCTTGGGGCGGAGCAACAGAGACGGAGAGCCCCAGCATTTT; CDR3aa: CASSLGRSNRDGEPQHF
abundance: many; j_gene: TRBJ2-7; d_gene: .; len: 14; v_gene: TRBV27; CDR3nt: TGTGCCAGCAGTCGTGGAGGGATAACCTACGAGCAGTACTTC; CDR3aa: CASSRGGITYEQYF
abundance: .; j_gene: TRBJ1-4; d_gene: TRBD1; len: 14; v_gene: TRBV7-9; CDR3nt: TGTGCCAGCAGCGGGGGACAGTTGAATGAAAAACTGTTTTTT; CDR3aa: CASSGGQLNEKLFF
abundance: once; j_gene: TRBJ2-2; d_gene: .; len: 11; v_gene: TRBV6-5; CDR3nt: TGTGCCACGAGAATCACCGGGGAGCTGTTTTTT; CDR3aa: CATRITGELFF
abundance: .; j_gene: TRBJ2-3; d_gene: TRBD2; len: 15; v_gene: TRBV30; CDR3nt: TGTGCCCAAACCCCCACTAGCGGGGCCGCAGATACGCAGTATTTT; CDR3aa: CAQTPTSGAADTQYF
abundance: .; j_gene: TRBJ2-7; d_gene: .; len: 14; v_gene: TRBV27; CDR3nt: TGTGCCAGCAGTCCCTCCTACAGCTCCTACGAGCAGTACTTC; CDR3aa: CASSPSYSSYEQYF
abundance: .; j_gene: TRBJ2-7; d_gene: .; len: 14; v_gene: TRBV5-5; CDR3nt: TGTGCCAGCAGCGGCACCGGGACCCGGAACGAGCAGTACTTC; CDR3aa: CASSGTGTRNEQYF
abundance: few; j_gene: TRBJ2-1; d_gene: .; len: 16; v_gene: TRBV4-1; CDR3nt: TGCGCCAGCAGCCAAGTGGACATGGTCTCCTACAATGAGCAGTTCTTC; CDR3aa: CASSQVDMVSYNEQFF
abundance: .; j_gene: TRBJ2-1; d_gene: TRBD1; len: 15; v_gene: TRBV11-2; CDR3nt: TGTGCCAGCAGCCAAACAGGGGACCCTTACAATGAGCAGTTCTTC; CDR3aa: CASSQTGDPYNEQFF
abundance: .; j_gene: TRBJ1-6; d_gene: .; len: 15; v_gene: TRBV4-3; CDR3nt: TGCGCCAGCAGCCAAGATATGGGCCGTAATTCACCCCTCCACTTT; CDR3aa: CASSQDMGRNSPLHF
abundance: .; j_gene: TRBJ2-3; d_gene: .; len: 15; v_gene: TRBV19; CDR3nt: TGTGCCAGTGGGAGGGGGCTTGGGGGCACAAATACGCAGTATTTT; CDR3aa: CASGRGLGGTNTQYF
abundance: .; j_gene: TRBJ2-1; d_gene: .; len: 16; v_gene: TRBV18; CDR3nt: TGTGCCAGCTCAAAAATTACCGGGGCCCCGGGAAATGAGCAGTTCTTC; CDR3aa: CASSKITGAPGNEQFF
abundance: once; j_gene: TRBJ2-7; d_gene: .; len: 16; v_gene: TRBV29-1; CDR3nt: TGCAGCGTTGAAGTAATTACCAGCGGCAGTTACTACGAGCAGTACTTC; CDR3aa: CSVEVITSGSYYEQYF
abundance: .; j_gene: TRBJ2-7; d_gene: TRBD1; len: 15; v_gene: TRBV7-7; CDR3nt: TGTGCCAGCAGCACCGGGACAGGGGCGGGGGACGAGCAGTACTTC; CDR3aa: CASSTGTGAGDEQYF
abundance: .; j_gene: TRBJ2-7; d_gene: TRBD1; len: 17; v_gene: TRBV5-6; CDR3nt: TGTGCCAGCAGCTTGGGGCTTGGACAGGGGCTCTCGACGCGTGAGTACTTC; CDR3aa: CASSLGLGQGLSTREYF
abundance: .; j_gene: TRBJ2-5; d_gene: .; len: 15; v_gene: TRBV27; CDR3nt: TGTGCCAGCAGTTTGTCGGGGGGCGAAGTATTGGCCCAGTACTTC; CDR3aa: CASSLSGGEVLAQYF
abundance: few; j_gene: TRBJ1-1; d_gene: .; len: 15; v_gene: TRBV2; CDR3nt: TGTGCCAGCAGTGACTCCCGGCGGGCGAACACTGAAGCTTTCTTT; CDR3aa: CASSDSRRANTEAFF
abundance: .; j_gene: TRBJ1-4; d_gene: .; len: 13; v_gene: TRBV6-4; CDR3nt: TGTGCCAGCAGTGAAACCATGGGCGAAAAACTGTTTTTT; CDR3aa: CASSETMGEKLFF
abundance: .; j_gene: TRBJ2-5; d_gene: .; len: 12; v_gene: TRBV18; CDR3nt: TGTGCCAGCGCCCGCGATCAAGAGACCCAGTACTTC; CDR3aa: CASARDQETQYF
abundance: .; j_gene: TRBJ2-7; d_gene: TRBD2; len: 14; v_gene: TRBV9; CDR3nt: TGTGCCAGCAGCGTAGGGCTAGCGGGATACGAGCAGTACTTC; CDR3aa: CASSVGLAGYEQYF
abundance: .; j_gene: TRBJ2-7; d_gene: .; len: 10; v_gene: TRBV21-1; CDR3nt: TGTGCCAGCAGCGGGTACGAGCAGTACTTC; CDR3aa: CASSGYEQYF
abundance: few; j_gene: TRBJ2-7; d_gene: .; len: 17; v_gene: TRBV27; CDR3nt: TGTGCCAGCAGTTTATCAACCCCGTCGGGCGGGGACTACGAGCAGTACTTC; CDR3aa: CASSLSTPSGGDYEQYF
abundance: .; j_gene: TRBJ2-1; d_gene: TRBD2; len: 15; v_gene: TRBV5-6; CDR3nt: TGTGCCAGCAGCTTGTTTAGCGGGACCCACAATGAGCAGTTCTTC; CDR3aa: CASSLFSGTHNEQFF
abundance: once; j_gene: TRBJ1-2; d_gene: .; len: 14; v_gene: TRBV29-1; CDR3nt: TGCAGCGTTGAATGGGGGGGCGCAGACTATGGCTACACCTTC; CDR3aa: CSVEWGGADYGYTF
abundance: .; j_gene: TRBJ2-7; d_gene: .; len: 14; v_gene: TRBV11-2; CDR3nt: TGTGCCAGCAGCTTCGAGGACATAGACTACGAGCAGTACTTC; CDR3aa: CASSFEDIDYEQYF
abundance: .; j_gene: TRBJ2-7; d_gene: .; len: 15; v_gene: TRBV7-3; CDR3nt: TGTGCCAGCAGCCAATTCCATGGGGAATCCTACGAGCAGTACTTC; CDR3aa: CASSQFHGESYEQYF
abundance: .; j_gene: TRBJ1-1; d_gene: .; len: 16; v_gene: TRBV7-9; CDR3nt: TGTGCCAGCAGCCTTTACCCCAGGGGAAAGAACACTGAAGCTTTCTTT; CDR3aa: CASSLYPRGKNTEAFF
abundance: .; j_gene: TRBJ1-4; d_gene: .; len: 15; v_gene: TRBV5-4; CDR3nt: TGTGCCAGCAGCACCGACCCGACAACTAATGAAAAACTGTTTTTT; CDR3aa: CASSTDPTTNEKLFF
abundance: .; j_gene: TRBJ2-1; d_gene: .; len: 13; v_gene: TRBV4-1; CDR3nt: TGCGCCAGCAGTTCTCCCGGTGGCAATGAGCAGTTCTTC; CDR3aa: CASSSPGGNEQFF
abundance: .; j_gene: TRBJ2-3; d_gene: TRBD2; len: 18; v_gene: TRBV7-9; CDR3nt: TGTGCCAGCAGCTTAGGTGGCGGGAGGGCCTTTGGCACAGATACGCAGTATTTT; CDR3aa: CASSLGGGRAFGTDTQYF
abundance: .; j_gene: TRBJ2-7; d_gene: .; len: 16; v_gene: TRBV18; CDR3nt: TGTGCCAGCTCACCAACGGCGACAGTAGTTCCGGGGGAGCAGTACTTC; CDR3aa: CASSPTATVVPGEQYF
abundance: once; j_gene: TRBJ2-3; d_gene: TRBD2; len: 16; v_gene: TRBV28; CDR3nt: TGTGCCAGCAGCTCGGGACTAGCGGGACCCACAGATACGCAGTATTTT; CDR3aa: CASSSGLAGPTDTQYF
abundance: few; j_gene: TRBJ2-1; d_gene: TRBD1; len: 14; v_gene: TRBV11-2; CDR3nt: TGTGCCAGCAGCCAGACGACAGGGGGCAATGAGCAGTTCTTC; CDR3aa: CASSQTTGGNEQFF
abundance: once; j_gene: TRBJ2-7; d_gene: TRBD1; len: 15; v_gene: TRBV18; CDR3nt: TGTGCCAGCTCACCACCGTCAGGGGGTCCCTACGAGCAGTACTTC; CDR3aa: CASSPPSGGPYEQYF
abundance: .; j_gene: TRBJ2-2; d_gene: .; len: 14; v_gene: TRBV28; CDR3nt: TGTGCCAGCAGTTTAGGCGGGCGGACCGGGGAGCTGTTTTTT; CDR3aa: CASSLGGRTGELFF
abundance: .; j_gene: TRBJ2-7; d_gene: .; len: 14; v_gene: TRBV19; CDR3nt: TGTGCCAGTAGTACCCGGATTAATTCCTACGAGCAGTACTTC; CDR3aa: CASSTRINSYEQYF